The 30 T cell receptor beta chains in this list originate from one sample, sequenced in a study of cytomegalovirus exposure and HLA in healthy donors. PCR was performed using 60 Vbeta and 13 Jbeta primers. Produced via immunoSEQ multiplex PCR; TCRdb's table is partial and in-frame only. The sample lists 150,000 to 200,000 clones, roughly four fifths seen once, with around 8% in the top ten. Sequenced sample: PBMCs. The receptors were sampled from a male donor in good health and CMV-seropositive.

The chain is built from TRBV7-2 and TRBJ2-1, with D perhaps matching TRBD1 (5 bases). Germline CDR1 is SGHTA and CDR2 is FQGNSA. The V and J ends lost 6 bases and 8 bases respectively, with 11 bases between them. The CDR3 covers 12 residues. The CDR3 sequence is CASRRTGDEQFF. The CDR3 DNA reads as TGTGCCAGCAGGAGAACAGGTGATGAGCAGTTCTTC.

The chain joins TRBV6-1 to TRBJ1-2; 9 bases agree with TRBD1. The CDR3 has 16 amino acids. V dropped 0 bases and J dropped 7; count of bases not matched to a gene: 9. Germline V gene data show CDR1 as MNHNS and CDR2 as SASEGT. CDR3 DNA: TGTGCCAGCAGTGAAGCGGTCACGGGACAGGGTCGTGGCTACACCTTC. Translating gives CASSEAVTGQGRGYTF.

The V gene is TRBV6-6, the J gene TRBJ1-6, with TRBD1 matching 7 bases. There are 14 residues in the CDR3. Germline CDR1 reads MNHNY; CDR2 reads SVGAGI (reference sequence). J gave up 10 bases and V 5 bases, and 8 bases lay outside the gene matches. The CDR3 protein is CASSPRGQGSPLHF. In DNA form, the CDR3 reads TGTGCCAGCAGTCCTAGGGGGCAGGGGTCACCCCTCCACTTT.

This chain joins TRBV11-2 and TRBJ2-7, with TRBD2 as a possible D gene (5 bases). Germline lookup yields CDR1 SGHAT and CDR2 FQNNGV. The germline V and J ends were trimmed by 1 base and 6 bases, with 10 bases remaining between them. CDR3 length equals 13 residues. The CDR3 region is CASSLGREGEQYF. In nucleotides, the CDR3 is TGTGCCAGCAGCTTAGGACGGGAAGGCGAGCAGTACTTC.

This chain connects TRBV5-1 to TRBJ1-1; perhaps TRBD1 as D (5 bases). Trimming removed 5 bases from V and 6 bases from J, with 17 bases in between. Germline CDR1 and CDR2: SGHRS and YFSETQ. CDR3 length: 14 amino acids. CDR3 residues: CASSSGGVFAEAFF. Written as DNA, the CDR3 is TGCGCCAGCAGTAGTGGGGGGGTTTTCGCTGAAGCTTTCTTT.

The chain combines TRBV7-2 with TRBJ2-1; 8 bases align to TRBD2. The germline gives CDR1 SGHTA, CDR2 FQGNSA. The V segment lost 0 bases and the J segment 3 bases; nucleotides outside the gene matches: 4. This CDR3 comprises 16 residues. In nucleotides, the CDR3 is TGTGCCAGCAGCTTAGCGGTTAGCGGGAACTACAATGAGCAGTTCTTC. Its translation is CASSLAVSGNYNEQFF. The full variable domain, completed using reference TRBV7-2 and TRBJ2-1, is GAGVSQSPSNKVTEKGKDVELRCDPISGHTALYWYRQSLGQGLEFLIYFQGNSAPDKSGLPSDRFSAERTGGSVSTLTIQRTQQEDSAVYLCASSLAVSGNYNEQFFGPGTRLTVL.

The J gene is TRBJ1-2, the V gene TRBV5-4; no clear D gene. Germline CDR1 is SGHNT and CDR2 is YYREEE (reference sequence). This CDR3 contains 13 residues. V was pared by 3 bases and J by 6 bases, with 12 bases between. The chain's CDR3 is CASSSAQQNGYTF. The CDR3 region has the DNA TGTGCCAGCAGCTCCGCACAGCAGAATGGCTACACCTTC.

This clone was detected once. The rearrangement links TRBV7-8 to TRBJ2-5; the D is unclear. V gave up 4 bases and J gave up 4 bases, with 13 bases separating them. CDR3 length equals 14 residues. CDR1 SGHVS and CDR2 FQNEAQ come from the germline V gene. CDR3 loop: CASSSSPTGETQYF. The CDR3 DNA reads TGTGCCAGCAGCTCCTCCCCGACGGGAGAGACCCAGTACTTC.

This clone came up a few times. This chain connects TRBV10-2 to TRBJ1-1; a weak D match, TRBD1 (6 bases). The CDR3 runs to 13 residues. Germline V gene data show CDR1 as WSHSY and CDR2 as SAAADI. V gave up 8 bases and J gave up 4 bases, with 14 bases separating them. CDR3 residues: CASEGGQGTEAFF. CDR3 nucleotide sequence: TGCGCCAGCGAGGGGGGGCAAGGCACTGAAGCTTTCTTT.

J is TRBJ1-2 and V is TRBV28; tentative D call: TRBD1 (5 bases). V shed 6 bases and J shed 2 bases, with 16 bases lying between them. CDR3 length: 15 amino acids. Germline CDR1 MDHEN, CDR2 SYDVKM. The CDR3 protein is CASSFEGRANYGYTF. CDR3 DNA sequence: TGTGCCAGCAGCTTCGAGGGGAGGGCGAACTATGGCTACACCTTC.

This sequence joins TRBV5-1 and TRBJ2-2; 9 bases are shared with TRBD1. The V gene's germline CDR1 is SGHRS and CDR2 YFSETQ. The CDR3 loop spans 15 amino acids. V gave up 4 bases and J gave up 6 bases; unmatched junction bases: 7. The DNA of the CDR3 is TGCGCCAGCAGCCCCCGGGGACAGGGCGCCGGGGAGCTGTTTTTT. Translating it yields CASSPRGQGAGELFF.

CDR3 in amino acids: CASSSYRKGTDTQYF. Written as DNA, the CDR3 is TGTGCCAGCAGTTCCTACAGGAAAGGCACAGATACGCAGTATTTT. This chain links TRBV6-5 with TRBJ2-3; a possible D gene is TRBD1 (5 bases). Trimming cost V 4 bases and J 1 base, with 12 bases left between them. This CDR3 is built from 15 residues. The germline V gene encodes CDR1 MNHEY and CDR2 SVGAGI.

The chain links TRBV7-9 to TRBJ1-2; D ambiguous. CDR3 length equals 11 residues. V was clipped by 1 base and J by 11 bases, with 8 bases between them. The germline gives CDR1 SEHNR, CDR2 FQNEAQ (reference sequence). CDR3 protein: CASSLGEVYTF. For the CDR3, the DNA is TGTGCCAGCAGCTTAGGGGAGGTATACACCTTC.

Concerning this clone itself: A read error may account for a junction end that differs from germline. The chain combines TRBV27 with TRBJ2-6; possibly TRBD1 for D (5 bases). CDR3 length equals 13 residues. The germline V gene encodes CDR1 MNHEY and CDR2 SMNVEV (reference sequence). CDR3 nucleotide sequence: TGTGCCAGCAGGTCCGCTGGGGCCAACGGCCTGACTTTC. Protein product: CASRSAGANGLTF.

CDR3 in amino acids: CASSVSGGASYEQYF. The CDR3 DNA reads as TGTGCCAGCAGCGTTAGCGGGGGGGCTAGCTACGAGCAGTACTTC. The V call is TRBV9, the J call TRBJ2-7, with TRBD2 matching over 11 bases. With V trimmed by 2 bases and J by 3 bases, 4 bases remained unmatched. Germline V gene lookup returns CDR1 SGDLS and CDR2 YYNGEE. This CDR3 comprises 15 residues.

The gene calls are TRBV5-4 and TRBJ2-7, with 9 bases fitting TRBD1. Germline V gene data show CDR1 as SGHNT and CDR2 as YYREEE (reference sequence). This CDR3 contains 13 residues. The V and J ends lost 2 bases and 6 bases, in that order; junction bases with no gene match: 3. CDR3 in amino acids: CASSFPTGGEQYF. Here the CDR3 DNA reads TGTGCCAGCAGCTTTCCGACAGGGGGCGAGCAGTACTTC.

This sequence joins TRBV28 and TRBJ2-7; 8 nucleotides agree with TRBD2. V trimming: 4 bases; J trimming: 4 bases; junction bases outside the gene matches: 9. Germline loops: CDR1 MDHEN, CDR2 SYDVKM. CDR3 length equals 15 residues. The DNA of the CDR3 is TGTGCCAGCAGTTCCCCGGGGGGGATGGGTTACGAGCAGTACTTC. It is translated as CASSSPGGMGYEQYF.

This chain joins TRBV7-9 and TRBJ2-7; 8 bases fit TRBD1. Germline CDR1 and CDR2: SEHNR and FQNEAQ (reference sequence). The CDR3 has 15 residues. Trimming cost V 1 base and J 4 bases; bases outside gene matches: 6. In nucleotides, the CDR3 is TGTGCCAGCAGCTTAGTTTCAGGGGGCGCGTACGAGCAGTACTTC. Its translation is CASSLVSGGAYEQYF.

The chain links TRBV19 to TRBJ2-2; 9 nucleotides agree with TRBD2. Germline V lookup: CDR1 LNHDA, CDR2 SQIVND (reference sequence). Trimming took 6 bases from V and 4 from J; bases not matched to a gene: 6. The CDR3 is made up of 15 amino acids. CDR3 coding DNA: TGTGCCAGTAGAACCGGGACTAGCCCCACCGGGGAGCTGTTTTTT. This encodes CASRTGTSPTGELFF.

The sample holds one count of this clone. Without the conserved terminal phenylalanine or tryptophan, this CDR3 likely stems from a read error. Because the CDR3's place on the DNA is in doubt, the DNA is left out and the CDR3 is given as listed by TCRdb. J is TRBJ1-2 and V is TRBV30. The V gene's germline CDR1 is GTSNPN and CDR2 SVGIG (reference sequence). The CDR3 is 11 amino acids in total, end residues counted. The CDR3 loop is CAWSVGGVLRP.

This clone was counted a few times. The chain links TRBV6-5 to TRBJ2-4; 13 nucleotides align to TRBD2. The length of the CDR3 is 12 residues. From germline, CDR1 is MNHEY and CDR2 SVGAGI. J was trimmed by 16 bases and V by 6 bases; bases with no gene match: 6. The CDR3 DNA follows: TGTGCCAGCAGGGGGACTAGCGGGAATACCTACTTC. Translation: CASRGTSGNTYF.

The genes are TRBV5-1 and TRBJ2-3; no definite D call. Germline V gene data show CDR1 as SGHRS and CDR2 as YFSETQ. The CDR3 spans 13 residues. The V end was cut by 0 bases, the J end by 7 bases, with 9 bases between. This CDR3 reads CASSLGGVNTQYF. The CDR3, as DNA: TGCGCCAGCAGCTTGGGAGGCGTGAATACGCAGTATTTT.

The gene calls are TRBV28 and TRBJ2-7, with a tentative D call TRBD2 (6 bases). The germline V gene encodes CDR1 MDHEN and CDR2 SYDVKM. This CDR3 region has 12 residues. V lost 7 bases, J lost 13 bases, and 20 bases lay in between. The CDR3 DNA is TGTGCCAGCACCCGAGCTCCCGGGGGAGCCTACTTC. Its translation: CASTRAPGGAYF.

In regard to this clone: At one of its ends the junction is not consistent with the germline gene, which may arise from a read error. The chain employs TRBV5-1 and TRBJ1-1; D may be TRBD1 (6 bases). CDR3 size: 16 residues. The germline V gene encodes CDR1 SGHRS and CDR2 YFSETQ. The CDR3 coding sequence is TGCGCCAGCAGCTTGGCCAGGGGTTCTCTGAACACTGAAGCTTTTTTT. Protein product: CASSLARGSLNTEAFF.

The chain carries TRBV10-1 and TRBJ2-2, with D possibly TRBD1 on 6 matching bases. This CDR3 comprises 14 residues. The V gene lost 8 bases and the J gene lost 3 bases, with 13 bases spanning the gap. Germline V gene sequence: CDR1 WNHNN, CDR2 SYGVQD (reference sequence). In DNA form, the CDR3 reads TGCGCCAGCGGTGGGGGCGCCGACACCGGGGAGCTGTTTTTT. This translates into CASGGGADTGELFF.

This clone was picked up a small number of times. The CDR3 here is CASNPTGNYGYTF. The DNA of the CDR3 is TGTGCCAGCAACCCAACAGGGAACTATGGCTACACCTTC. V and J are TRBV6-1 and TRBJ1-2; D might be TRBD1 (6 bases). V lost 7 bases and J 2 bases, leaving 11 bases between the germline ends. Per the germline V gene, CDR1 is MNHNS and CDR2 is SASEGT. CDR3 length equals 13 residues.

The DNA of the CDR3 is TGTGCCAGCAGCTCGAACAGGGAAAGAAACACTGAAGCTTTCTTT. Its translation: CASSSNRERNTEAFF. This chain links TRBV7-9 with TRBJ1-1, with TRBD1 as a possible D gene (6 bases). This CDR3 contains 15 residues. Germline CDR1 is SEHNR and CDR2 is FQNEAQ (reference sequence). Trimming stripped 4 bases from V and 2 bases from J, with 14 bases between.

This clone was counted once. This sequence joins TRBV5-4 and TRBJ1-4, with 8 bases that match TRBD1. Losses at the gene ends were 4 bases for V and 6 bases for J; bases not matched to a gene: 8. This CDR3 spans 15 amino acids. CDR1 and CDR2 from the germline V gene are SGHNT and YYREEE (reference sequence). The CDR3 loop is CASSLGTGGDEKLFF. DNA for the CDR3: TGTGCCAGCAGCCTAGGGACAGGCGGCGATGAAAAACTGTTTTTT.

The chain recombines TRBV28 with TRBJ1-1, with a weak D call TRBD1 (5 bases). This CDR3 has 13 residues. CDR1 and CDR2 from the germline V gene are MDHEN and SYDVKM. Deletions cut 8 bases from V and 6 bases from J, with 16 bases between. The CDR3 reads CASVLGGVAEAFF. CDR3 nucleotide sequence: TGTGCCAGCGTACTCGGGGGTGTTGCTGAAGCTTTCTTT.

The rearrangement joins TRBV6-5 to TRBJ2-7; D remains unclear. CDR3 length: 11 residues. Germline V gives CDR1 MNHEY, CDR2 SVGAGI. Trimming took off 6 bases at V and 3 bases at J, with 6 bases between the two ends. The CDR3 DNA is TGTGCCAGCAGCTACCACTACGAGCAGTACTTC. Protein product: CASSYHYEQYF.